The rows below give T cell receptor beta chains drawn from one sample of a study of T cell clusters in autoimmune cytopenias. Reanalyzing the multiplex PCR reads, TCRdb keeps one entry per CDR3 protein, without DNA. The table lists approximately 7,000 distinct CDR3 sequences. The source material was peripheral blood. The origin of the receptors is a human donor with an autoimmune cytopenia or autoimmune hepatitis (not recorded which). Both conserved end residues are part of each CDR3. For some rows the clone size is stated as once, few or many, or as a class when expanded; others skip it.

V	J	size	CDR3
TRBV5-6	TRBJ2-5	-	CASSLQRGGQETQYF
TRBV15	TRBJ2-7	medium-sized	CATSRWTGTRYEQYF
TRBV19	TRBJ2-2	medium-sized	CASWGAVGELFF
TRBV6-2/TRBV6-3	TRBJ2-1	medium-sized	CASSLNTGSEQFF
TRBV6-6	TRBJ1-3	medium-sized	CASSYGPWLAGNTIYF
TRBV6-5	TRBJ1-1	-	CASSYPGRASTEAFF
TRBV24-1	TRBJ2-1	-	CATSDEGRSSYNEQFF
TRBV5-5	TRBJ1-2	-	CASSVQGNYGYTF
TRBV20-1	TRBJ1-1	-	CSARADRYTEAFF
TRBV5-1	TRBJ2-3	-	CASIRGQSTDTQYF
TRBV20-1	TRBJ2-1	-	CSATPRGPAYNEQFF
TRBV4-2	TRBJ1-2	-	CASSHLPTGTANYGYTF
TRBV19	TRBJ1-3	medium-sized	CASSVGRGSGNTIYF
TRBV19	TRBJ1-5	medium-sized	CASSSGRPPGDQPQHF
TRBV5-6	TRBJ1-6	-	CASSRASGDSPLHF
TRBV27	TRBJ2-3	-	CASSSPGGGKTYTDTQYF
TRBV12-3/TRBV12-4	TRBJ1-1	-	CASSFLTGMNTEAFF
TRBV6-2/TRBV6-3	TRBJ1-4	-	CASSSGGGGEKLFF
TRBV6-4	TRBJ1-2	-	CASRGGTGDNYGYTF
TRBV4-2	TRBJ1-5	-	CASSQDGDQPQHF
TRBV12-3/TRBV12-4	TRBJ2-6	medium-sized	CASSLGGGGANVLTF
TRBV5-1	TRBJ2-5	-	CASENLDGETQYF
TRBV7-6	TRBJ2-5	-	CASSLALSGGLGWETQYF
TRBV5-5	TRBJ1-5	medium-sized	CASSPGHVGNQPQHF
TRBV18	TRBJ2-2	medium-sized	CASSPSGLGTGELFF
TRBV15	TRBJ2-7	medium-sized	CATSRDRGYEQYF
TRBV6-2/TRBV6-3	TRBJ2-5	medium-sized	CASSTGLAGRGTQYF
TRBV19	TRBJ2-1	medium-sized	CATVGRARNGEQFF
TRBV27	TRBJ1-2	-	CASSLSWSPNYGYTF
TRBV28	TRBJ2-3	-	CASSDLGTGGNTDTQYF
TRBV20-1	TRBJ2-1	-	CSARDRGGKRGGASAYNEQFF
TRBV6-5	TRBJ1-1	medium-sized	CASRTHRGRTNTEAFF
TRBV6-1	TRBJ2-3	medium-sized	CASSVTDTQYF
TRBV18	TRBJ2-7	-	CASTSTPGIREQYF
TRBV20-1	TRBJ1-5	-	CSARIGRDQPQHF
TRBV30	TRBJ1-2	-	CAWRGRGKKDGYTF
TRBV19	TRBJ1-1	-	CASSIDGRKNTEAFF
TRBV10-3	TRBJ1-2	-	CAISEQGRERDGYTF
TRBV6-1	TRBJ2-2	medium-sized	CASNWANTGELFF
TRBV5-1	TRBJ2-3	-	CASSELITDTQYF
TRBV19	TRBJ2-3	-	CASSKALAGATTDTQYF
TRBV5-1	TRBJ2-1	-	CASRDSIYNEQFF
TRBV5-1	TRBJ2-1	-	CASSLEVGAYNEQFF
TRBV12-3/TRBV12-4	TRBJ1-1	-	CASSFGRANTEAFF
TRBV4-1	TRBJ2-5	-	CASGGRGGETQYF
TRBV19	TRBJ2-1	medium-sized	CASTVGPYNEQFF